The entry below gives a single T cell receptor (beta chain) sequence along with its context. This clone is a singleton in its sample. Its antigen target is currently unknown. Qualities for individual bases were not recorded, and no much larger clone is one base off. Clipping removes 7 bases from V and 2 bases from J, with 5 as the unmatched junction base count. Taken from the germline V gene (reference sequence), the CDR1 and CDR2 loops are MNHNY and SVGAGI. The CDR3 has 15 amino acids, counting the end cysteine and phenylalanine. Left in the record is the CDR3 DNA by itself, 45 bases read in frame from the first base. This sample was included in a study of blood T cell repertoires in COVID-19 (dated by TCRdb to about 2020). Regarding the complete study: Samples covering the acute and convalescent phases of COVID-19 were provided by collaborators in the United States, Italy and Spain. The material from the prospective study consisted of cDNA or gDNA derived from T cells, B-cell-depleted T cells, or PBMCs. Subjects who had been exposed to COVID-19, were actively infected with it, or had recovered from it provided the deeply sampled blood TCRbeta repertoires that made up the dataset. A freely available public database, intended as a resource for researchers studying the immune response to SARS-CoV-2, is where the repertoires were released. The samples were drawn from two sources: the first 160 participants of the ongoing ImmuneRACE study, and fewer than 1,500 subjects contributed by 6 global collaborators. Nearly every sample came with metadata listing a de-identified subject ID, COVID-19 status, age in years and sex. HLA class I and class II types, where available, came from metadata supplied by the sample provider rather than from assay-based typing.

TCRbeta CDR3 regions were amplified from genomic DNA by means of the immunoSEQ Assay, a bias-controlled multiplex PCR. For the original study's pipeline: The number of nucleated cells in each sample was estimated by amplification of reference gene primers within the assay. To quantify the absolute abundance of each unique TCRbeta CDR3 rearrangement, sequence reads were collapsed and filtered. For each sample, productive Simpson clonality was calculated as the square root of Simpson's diversity index across productive rearrangements. TCRdb re-hosts the immuneACCESS table, in-frame sequences only. Its copies lack some clones; in the studies checked, an unresolved V gene accounts for under half of them, and the cause for the rest is not known. The V and J calls and clone size were taken over from that table, and D and trimming were inferred from the DNA. The sample table lists 170,000 or so clones, roughly 89% of them with a count of one. The top ten hold 0.88% of the sample.

Study-level results and caveats: The amount of clinical and demographic metadata varied by source and participant and was provided uncurated.

A second Seattle source provided samples from volunteer blood donors who had recovered from COVID-19. Whole blood was collected in K2EDTA tubes by collaborating institutions according to the institutions' own protocols. Collaborator samples were shipped for TCRbeta analysis as frozen whole blood, isolated PBMCs, or DNA extracted from either sample type. The source material was peripheral blood. This receptor was taken from a woman between 18 and 30 years old who had recovered from COVID-19. This sequence uses TRBV6-6 and TRBJ1-5, and TRBD1 matches 10 of the central bases. CDR3 reads: CASTSGTGGNQPQHF. The DNA is TGTGCCAGCACCTCGGGGACAGGGGGCAATCAGCCCCAGCATTTT.